The 26 T cell receptor beta chains reported below all come from one sample, sequenced in a study of shared clonotypes between healthy human individuals (dated by TCRdb to 2018 to 2021). The library relied on the immunoSEQ multiplex PCR assay. In its TCRdb copy, this immuneACCESS table keeps in-frame sequences only and misses some clones. Where compared with another copy, unresolved V genes explain less than half of these, and the others have no known cause. The sample table contains 2 million or so clones; only one count was recorded for around 96% of them. Jointly, the top ten make up more than 0.95% of the sample. CD8 naive samples were obtained by positive selection for CCR7 among CD45RO-negative cells, yielding a CD45RA+CCR7+ population from which TemRA cells were excluded. Sample: naive CD8+ T cells sorted from blood. The sample's cell subset or site, from its label and the paper: CD45RA+CCR7+. The receptors here all came from a man younger than 35 in good health.

This chain links TRBV4-1 with TRBJ2-7; 8 nucleotides agree with TRBD2. Trimming at V came to 1 base and at J to 6 bases, leaving 8 bases not matched to a gene. The CDR3 runs to 15 residues. Looked up from germline, CDR1 is MGHRA and CDR2 is YSYEKL. The CDR3 region has the DNA TGCGCCAGCAGCCAAGGGGATGGACTAGCCTCCGAGCAGTACTTC. This sequence encodes CASSQGDGLASEQYF.

About this clone itself: At one end, the junction sequence differs from germline, possibly due to a read error. The rearrangement links TRBV20-1 to TRBJ2-7, with TRBD1 as a possible D gene (5 bases). The CDR3 covers 11 residues. Germline V CDR1 and CDR2: DFQATT, SNEGSKA (reference sequence). DNA for the CDR3: TGCAGTGCTGGAGACAGCCTTGAGCAGTACTTC. Residues: CSAGDSLEQYF.

The V call is TRBV5-1, the J call TRBJ1-1, with 9 nucleotides matching TRBD1. V was pared by 5 bases and J by 0 bases, with 5 bases of the junction left unmatched. Germline V gives CDR1 SGHRS, CDR2 YFSETQ. This CDR3 spans 15 amino acids. CDR3 amino acids: CASSVDRGMNTEAFF. Here the CDR3 DNA reads TGCGCCAGCAGTGTGGACAGGGGAATGAACACTGAAGCTTTCTTT.

The chain joins TRBV7-3 to TRBJ1-4; possibly TRBD1 for D (6 bases). V lost 5 bases to trimming and J lost 8 bases, with 18 bases between them. The V gene's germline CDR1 is SGHTA and CDR2 FQGTGA. This CDR3 has 15 amino acids. The DNA of the CDR3 is TGTGCCAGCAGCGAATCCGGGACACCAGGGGAAAAACTGTTTTTT. Translation gives CASSESGTPGEKLFF.

Points on this clone: The sample holds other DNA sequences that translate to the same CDR3. The chain uses TRBV9 and TRBJ1-4; no definite D call. CDR1 is SGDLS, CDR2 YYNGEE, per germline. The CDR3 spans 12 residues. Trimming shortened V by 4 bases and J by 8 bases, and 9 bases separated the two germline ends. DNA for the CDR3: TGTGCCAGCAGCCCAGGTGGGGAAAAACTGTTTTTT. Amino acids: CASSPGGEKLFF.

The gene calls are TRBV4-1 and TRBJ2-7, with D uncertain. The CDR3 loop spans 14 amino acids. Germline V gene lookup returns CDR1 MGHRA and CDR2 YSYEKL. Trimming removed 1 base at V and 1 base at J, with 8 bases between. CDR3 DNA: TGCGCCAGCAGCCAAGCGGTGTCTTCCTACGAGCAGTACTTC. Translated, it gives CASSQAVSSYEQYF.

J is TRBJ1-2 and V is TRBV6-6; D might be TRBD1 (5 bases). Germline loops: CDR1 MNHNY, CDR2 SVGAGI (reference sequence). The CDR3 is made up of 14 amino acids. Trimming took off 0 bases at V and 7 bases at J, with 12 bases between the two ends. The CDR3 coding sequence is TGTGCCAGCAGTTACTCGGAGGGACTCGCTGGCTACACCTTC. Translating gives CASSYSEGLAGYTF.

The V and J genes are TRBV2 and TRBJ2-3, with D possibly TRBD2 on 5 matching bases. Trimming left V 8 bases short and J 0 bases short, with 12 bases between. Germline V CDR1 and CDR2: SNHLY, FYNNEI. The CDR3 contains 14 residues. For the CDR3, the DNA is TGTGCCAGCTCCAGCGAGGGAAGCACAGATACGCAGTATTTT. Its translation: CASSSEGSTDTQYF.

The gene calls are TRBV27 and TRBJ1-2; 8 nucleotides align to TRBD1. The CDR3 spans 14 residues. Germline trimming cut 5 bases from V and 4 bases from J; bases unmatched to any gene: 6. From germline, CDR1 is MNHEY and CDR2 SMNVEV (reference sequence). As DNA, the CDR3 is TGTGCCAGCAGTCTCGGGACAGGACTCTATGGCTACACCTTC. It specifies CASSLGTGLYGYTF.

This rearrangement joins TRBV19 to TRBJ2-3; TRBD2 matches 8 bases. Losses at the gene ends were 1 base for V and 1 base for J; bases not matched to a gene: 10. Germline V gene data show CDR1 as LNHDA and CDR2 as SQIVND (reference sequence). The CDR3 runs 18 residues. The chain's CDR3 is CASSIGSPTSERTDTQYF. In DNA form, the CDR3 reads TGTGCCAGTAGTATAGGCTCCCCGACTAGCGAGCGCACAGATACGCAGTATTTT.

The V gene is TRBV6-1, the J gene TRBJ2-5; no clear D gene. The CDR3 has 10 amino acids. Trimming stripped 10 bases from V and 13 bases from J, with 16 bases between. The germline CDR1 and CDR2 sequences are MNHNS and SASEGT. Here the CDR3 DNA reads TGTGCCACCCGCTCAGGCCCCTGGTACTTC. The encoded protein is CATRSGPWYF.

In regard to this clone: The same CDR3 also results from other DNA sequences found in this sample. The V call is TRBV6-5, the J call TRBJ2-5, with TRBD1 as a possible D gene (5 bases). The CDR3 spans 14 residues. V shed 5 bases and J shed 1 base, with 11 bases lying between them. Germline V gives CDR1 MNHEY, CDR2 SVGAGI. CDR3 region: CASSPGHLQETQYF. In DNA, the CDR3 is TGTGCCAGCAGTCCAGGACATCTCCAAGAGACCCAGTACTTC.

The CDR3 DNA follows: TGTGCCAGCAGTTTATCAGGCGGGATCTATGGCTACACCTTC. Translation gives CASSLSGGIYGYTF. This chain uses TRBV27 with TRBJ1-2; D is unresolved. The germline gives CDR1 MNHEY, CDR2 SMNVEV (reference sequence). V lost 0 bases and J 4 bases, leaving 9 bases between the germline ends. The CDR3 contains 14 residues.

The chain joins TRBV2 to TRBJ2-2; TRBD2 aligns across 8 bases. Per the germline V gene, CDR1 is SNHLY and CDR2 is FYNNEI. V lost 3 bases and J lost 0; bases outside the gene matches: 9. The CDR3 contains 18 residues. CDR3 DNA sequence: TGTGCCAGCAGTGAGTGGGCGCCGGGACTAGCGAACACCGGGGAGCTGTTTTTT. This codes for CASSEWAPGLANTGELFF.

V is TRBV10-1 and J is TRBJ1-5; 8 bases align to TRBD1. Germline assignment: CDR1 WNHNN and CDR2 SYGVQD (reference sequence). This CDR3 region has 12 residues. V gave up 7 bases and J gave up 5 bases; unmatched junction bases: 1. The CDR3: CASKTGDQPQHF. The CDR3 DNA reads TGCGCCAGCAAGACAGGGGATCAGCCCCAGCATTTT.

The rearrangement links TRBV14 to TRBJ2-3, with D maybe TRBD1 (6 bases). Trimming cost V 5 bases and J 7 bases, with 13 bases left between them. The CDR3 contains 13 residues. Germline V gene data show CDR1 as SGHDN and CDR2 as FVKESK. The CDR3 coding sequence is TGTGCCAGCAGCGTACAGGGCAAAAATACGCAGTATTTT. Encoded protein: CASSVQGKNTQYF. The full variable domain, in which reference TRBV14 and TRBJ2-3 provide the parts outside the CDR3, is EAGVTQFPSHSVIEKGQTVTLRCDPISGHDNLYWYRRVMGKEIKFLLHFVKESKQDESGMPNNRFLAERTGGTYSTLKVQPAELEDSGVYFCASSVQGKNTQYFGPGTRLTVL.

The rearrangement joins TRBV4-3 to TRBJ1-1; unclear D gene. CDR1 is LGHNA and CDR2 is YSLEER in the germline V gene. The CDR3 sequence is 13 residues long. The V and J ends lost 1 base and 4 bases respectively, with 7 bases between them. The CDR3 sequence: CASSQGGFTEAFF. Here the CDR3 DNA reads TGCGCCAGCAGCCAAGGAGGGTTCACTGAAGCTTTCTTT.

The chain uses TRBV13 and TRBJ2-4; possible D gene TRBD2, 5 bases. The germline gives CDR1 PRHDT, CDR2 FYEKMQ (reference sequence). Trimming removed 6 bases at V and 3 bases at J, with 18 bases between. The CDR3 sequence is 16 residues long. CDR3 sequence (DNA): TGTGCCAGCAGTTCCCACGAGGGATTGGGCAAAAACATTCAGTACTTC. Its translation: CASSSHEGLGKNIQYF.

The chain employs TRBV11-1 and TRBJ1-4; TRBD1 is a possible D gene (5 bases). The CDR3 totals 15 residues. Germline CDR1 and CDR2: SGHAT and FQDESV (reference sequence). Trimming removed 5 bases from V and 8 bases from J, with 18 bases in between. CDR3: CASSETGQVEEKLFF. In DNA form, the CDR3 reads TGTGCCAGCAGCGAAACGGGGCAGGTGGAAGAAAAACTGTTTTTT.

Details on this clone: The same CDR3 also results from other DNA sequences found in this sample. The V call is TRBV9, the J call TRBJ2-3, with 9 bases identical to TRBD2. This CDR3 comprises 16 residues. The V and J ends lost 4 bases and 6 bases, in that order; junction bases with no gene match: 12. Per germline, CDR1 SGDLS and CDR2 YYNGEE. This chain's CDR3 is CASSPRGSGSTDTQYF. The CDR3 nucleotides read TGTGCCAGCAGCCCACGAGGTAGCGGGAGTACGGATACGCAGTATTTT.

V gene TRBV2 combines with J gene TRBJ1-4, with 10 bases that match TRBD1. With 8 bases clipped from V and 5 bases from J, the junction kept 5 bases outside the gene matches. Germline V lookup: CDR1 SNHLY, CDR2 FYNNEI. The CDR3 spans 14 residues. This CDR3 reads CASWGGQGNEKLFF. CDR3 DNA: TGTGCCAGCTGGGGGGGACAGGGGAATGAAAAACTGTTTTTT.

The chain links TRBV10-3 to TRBJ2-7; 10 positions agree with TRBD2. The germline gives CDR1 ENHRY, CDR2 SYGVKD. Unmatched junction bases numbered 8, after V lost 3 bases and J lost 6 bases. This CDR3 is 15 amino acids long. CDR3 DNA sequence: TGTGCCATCAGTGACCCCGGGACTAGCGTCGCCGAGCAGTACTTC. This sequence encodes CAISDPGTSVAEQYF.

The rearrangement joins TRBV14 to TRBJ2-3, with D perhaps TRBD2 (6 bases). Trimming cost V 4 bases and J 7 bases, with 9 bases left between them. The CDR3 is made up of 12 amino acids. CDR1 is SGHDN, CDR2 FVKESK, per germline. CDR3 protein: CASSLAENTQYF. CDR3 sequence (DNA): TGTGCCAGCAGCCTAGCGGAGAATACGCAGTATTTT.

The J gene is TRBJ2-7, the V gene TRBV9; D gene ambiguous. Germline CDR1 reads SGDLS; CDR2 reads YYNGEE. Trimming took 4 bases from V and 1 from J, leaving 12 bases between them. There are 14 residues in the CDR3. The chain's CDR3 is CASSPAWESYEQYF. The CDR3 DNA reads as TGTGCCAGCAGCCCAGCTTGGGAATCCTACGAGCAGTACTTC. The whole variable domain, remainder taken from reference TRBV9 and TRBJ2-7, is DSGVTQTPKHLITATGQRVTLRCSPRSGDLSVYWYQQSLDQGLQFLIQYYNGEERAKGNILERFSAQQFPDLHSELNLSSLELGDSALYFCASSPAWESYEQYFGPGTRLTVT.

The chain joins TRBV27 to TRBJ1-5; TRBD1 is a possible D gene (6 bases). Germline V gene sequence: CDR1 MNHEY, CDR2 SMNVEV (reference sequence). There are 17 residues in the CDR3. The ends were cut back, 1 base at V and 4 bases at J, with 17 bases in the middle. The CDR3 reads CASSLLGQGKRNQPQHF. CDR3 nucleotides: TGTGCCAGCAGTTTATTAGGGCAGGGGAAACGGAATCAGCCCCAGCATTTT.

The gene calls are TRBV19 and TRBJ2-1; D unclear. Germline-derived CDR1 and CDR2 are LNHDA and SQIVND (reference sequence). This CDR3 is 15 amino acids long. V was pared by 3 bases and J by 3 bases, with 12 bases between. CDR3 nucleotide sequence: TGTGCCAGTAGTATTGGGCTAGTAGGCTACAATGAGCAGTTCTTC. The encoded protein is CASSIGLVGYNEQFF.